The clone carrying this T cell receptor beta chain was recorded a few times. This entry is derived from a study of blood T cell repertoires in COVID-19. Study-wide background: Nucleic acid was either cDNA or gDNA, and it came from T cells, B-cell-depleted T cells, or PBMCs.

CDR3 length: 15 residues. Per the germline V gene, CDR1 is MDHEN and CDR2 is SYDVKM. Trimming removed 4 bases from V and 7 bases from J; junction bases left unmatched: 10. In the original analysis: Reference gene primers were amplified, and this amplification served to estimate nucleated cell counts. Clones were read by immunoSEQ multiplex PCR, and TCRdb kept only the in-frame ones, dropping some. V, J and clone size are taken as reported in that table, and D and trimming were inferred from the DNA itself. The sample carries around 250,000 clones, around nine tenths recorded once. Recovery meant two consecutive negative NP/OP PCR tests, professional clearance, or resolved symptoms.

Material: PBMCs or T cells enriched from blood (not recorded which). The sequence was collected from a woman in her forties or fifties who had recovered from COVID-19. The chain joins TRBV28 to TRBJ2-7; 10 bases agree with TRBD2. CDR3 nucleotides: TGTGCCAGCAGTTCTAGCGGGAGCCCTCAGAGAGAGCAGTACTTC. This codes for CASSSSGSPQREQYF.